This TCR beta chain was captured in a study of T cells in Graves' hyperthyroidism and ophthalmopathy. RNA transcripts were the template for amplifying TCR beta CDR3 regions. Carried out on the TCR CDR3, a first-round RT-PCR used the HTBI primer set. TCRdb re-derived calls from the multiplex PCR reads in MiXCR, one entry per CDR3 protein. The table shows roughly 380,000 distinct CDR3 sequences, with approximately 14% occurring only once. This clonotype was seen at least ten times. V gave up 3 bases and J gave up 7 bases, with 13 bases separating them. CDR3 length equals 13 residues. The V gene's germline CDR1 is DFQATT and CDR2 SNEGSKA (reference sequence). Clinical symptoms, serum thyroxine and TRAb, thyroid ultrasound and orbital computed tomography were used for the diagnoses.

Source material: blood. This receptor was obtained from a woman aged 55-75 years with Graves' hyperthyroidism. The chain links TRBV20-1 to TRBJ1-5; D uncertain. The CDR3 region is CSASGSSRQPQHF. As DNA, the CDR3 is TGCAGTGCTAGCGGGTCCTCAAGGCAGCCCCAGCATTTT.